This T cell receptor (beta chain) was sequenced for a study of Graves' ophthalmopathy and Graves' hyperthyroidism. The germline gives CDR1 MDHEN, CDR2 SYDVKM. The V and J ends lost 6 bases and 0 bases respectively, with 14 bases between them. This CDR3 contains 15 residues. Hyperthyroidism in these 18- to 65-year-old patients was newly diagnosed, lasting under 2 months. Additional autoimmune diseases, uncontrolled infections, pregnancy or lactation disqualified patients. It was from about 10 ml of fresh peripheral blood that the PBMCs came. The authors amplified TCR beta CDR3 regions from RNA transcripts. RT-PCR with HTBI primers came first, then second-round multiplex PCR. TCRdb re-called the multiplex PCR reads with MiXCR, one entry per CDR3 protein. Here the sample spans hundreds of thousands of distinct CDR3 sequences, roughly 20% being singletons. Study outcomes and limitations: A model of 13 signatures distinguished ophthalmopathy from stable hyperthyroidism at 87.88% sensitivity and 81.08% specificity.

On this clonotype itself: The target antigen is unknown.

Input material: peripheral blood. This TCR derives from a young woman with stable Graves' hyperthyroidism. Some clones in this sample may be carry-over from other donors' samples. The chain uses TRBV28 and TRBJ1-1; no reliable D call. CDR3 protein: CASRPPGALNTEAFF. The CDR3 region has the DNA TGTGCCAGCAGACCGCCCGGCGCACTGAACACTGAAGCTTTCTTT.